What follows are 20 T cell receptor beta chains derived from one specimen sequenced in a study of T cells in Graves' hyperthyroidism and ophthalmopathy. Researchers took RNA transcripts and amplified the TCR beta CDR3 regions from them. Carried out on the TCR CDR3, a first-round RT-PCR used the HTBI primer set. TCRdb processed the multiplex PCR reads anew with MiXCR; each CDR3 protein has one entry. The data contain a few hundred thousand distinct CDR3 sequences, 15% to 18% of them singletons. The source material was blood. The receptor set was obtained from a woman aged 30 to 39 with Graves' hyperthyroidism.

This clonotype came up many times. The chain recombines TRBV11-2 with TRBJ2-1; 8 bases agree with TRBD2. Trimming removed 3 bases from V and 2 bases from J; junction bases left unmatched: 6. Germline CDR1 is SGHAT and CDR2 is FQNNGV. The CDR3 runs to 16 residues. DNA of the CDR3: TGTGCCAGCAGCTTCGGGGGGGAGGGCGCCTACAATGAGCAGTTCTTC. It encodes CASSFGGEGAYNEQFF.

This clonotype was observed at least ten times. The chain recombines TRBV20-1 with TRBJ1-4, with a tentative D call TRBD1 (6 bases). Germline V gene sequence: CDR1 DFQATT, CDR2 SNEGSKA (reference sequence). With 3 bases removed from V and 0 bases from J, the gap between germline ends came to 11 bases. This CDR3 comprises 15 residues. DNA of the CDR3: TGCAGTGCTAGGAGGGGGGCGGCAACTAATGAAAAACTGTTTTTT. Its translation is CSARRGAATNEKLFF.

This clonotype was observed many times. V usage is TRBV20-1 and J usage is TRBJ2-3; D remains unclear. Germline V gene data show CDR1 as DFQATT and CDR2 as SNEGSKA (reference sequence). This CDR3 region has 12 residues. Trimming pared 0 bases from V and 4 bases from J, leaving 5 bases between. CDR3 nucleotide sequence: TGCAGTGCTAGAGAAAGCGCAGATACGCAGTATTTT. Amino acid sequence: CSARESADTQYF.

V gene TRBV4-1 combines with J gene TRBJ1-4; D is perhaps TRBD1 (5 bases). This CDR3 region has 17 residues. V was pared by 3 bases and J by 9 bases, with 23 bases between. Germline V gene sequence: CDR1 MGHRA, CDR2 YSYEKL. The CDR3 nucleotides are TGCGCCAGCAGCCAGGGGGGTTCTGGCGGGTATTCTAAAAAACTGTTTTTT. It codes for CASSQGGSGGYSKKLFF.

For this clonotype: A much larger clone lies a single base off, so this may be a read error. Likely a read error: the CDR3 ends without its conserved phenylalanine or tryptophan. The chain joins TRBV10-3 to TRBJ2-7; TRBD2 aligns across 14 bases. Germline lookup yields CDR1 ENHRY and CDR2 SYGVKD. CDR3 length: 16 amino acids. The V gene end was trimmed by 1 base and the J gene end by 3 bases; junction bases not matched to a gene: 2. This chain's CDR3 is CAISEWGTSGSYEQYS. CDR3 coding DNA: TGTGCCATCAGTGAGTGGGGGACTAGCGGGAGCTACGAGCAGTACTCC.

This clonotype was counted many times. V and J are TRBV6-5 and TRBJ2-3, with TRBD2 identical over 13 bases. This CDR3 is built from 19 residues. With 0 bases clipped from V and 1 base from J, the junction kept 7 bases outside the gene matches. Germline CDR1 is MNHEY and CDR2 is SVGAGI. In DNA form, the CDR3 reads TGTGCCAGCAGTTACTCAGAGACTAGCGGGAGGTTGGGCACAGATACGCAGTATTTT. Its translation is CASSYSETSGRLGTDTQYF.

The genes are TRBV10-1 and TRBJ1-2; 10 bases agree with TRBD1. The V gene's germline CDR1 is WNHNN and CDR2 SYGVQD (reference sequence). The CDR3 sequence is 11 residues long. V lost 10 bases, J lost 6 bases, and 2 bases stayed unmatched. CDR3 coding DNA: TGCGCCATGGGGACAGGGGATGGCTACACCTTC. It encodes CAMGTGDGYTF.

This clonotype was recorded a few times. This chain connects TRBV10-3 to TRBJ2-7, with D unclear. V lost 3 bases to trimming and J lost 6 bases, with 9 bases between them. Germline V gene lookup returns CDR1 ENHRY and CDR2 SYGVKD. This CDR3 comprises 12 residues. In DNA, the CDR3 is TGTGCCATCAGTGAAGGTCACGCCGAGCAGTACTTC. Protein sequence: CAISEGHAEQYF.

This clonotype was seen once. This sequence may be a read error, since a much larger clone differs from it by one base. The chain couples TRBV12-3 or TRBV12-4 to TRBJ1-1; D might be TRBD1 (5 bases). CDR3 length: 12 amino acids. The CDR3 nucleotides read TGTGCCACCGCAGACTTGGACACTGAAGCTCTCTTT. Its protein is CATADLDTEALF.

This clonotype was counted between two and nine times. The V gene is TRBV19, the J gene TRBJ2-1; unclear D gene. Looked up from germline, CDR1 is LNHDA and CDR2 is SQIVND (reference sequence). The CDR3 totals 14 residues. V gave up 2 bases and J gave up 8 bases, with 13 bases separating them. DNA for the CDR3: TGTGCCAGTAGTATACGAACTATGATCGATGAGCAGTTCTTC. Translated, it gives CASSIRTMIDEQFF.

This clonotype appeared many times. The V and J genes are TRBV11-2 and TRBJ2-1, with no clear D. Germline V gene data show CDR1 as SGHAT and CDR2 as FQNNGV. Trimming stripped 1 base from V and 13 bases from J, with 14 bases between. This CDR3 has 13 residues. CDR3 sequence (DNA): TGTGCCAGCAGCTTAGTATACGAAAAGACTCAGTTCTTC. This sequence encodes CASSLVYEKTQFF.

This clonotype appeared many times. This rearrangement joins TRBV28 to TRBJ1-5; no firm D call. V was pared by 4 bases and J by 7 bases, with 11 bases between. CDR3 length: 13 residues. Germline CDR1 is MDHEN and CDR2 is SYDVKM. The CDR3 loop is CASSYPPPQPQHF. The DNA for the CDR3 is TGTGCCAGCAGTTACCCCCCCCCCCAGCCCCAGCATTTT.

This clonotype was picked up many times. The chain links TRBV20-1 to TRBJ2-2; D remains unclear. This CDR3 is 13 amino acids long. Germline assignment: CDR1 DFQATT and CDR2 SNEGSKA (reference sequence). V was clipped by 5 bases and J by 0 bases, with 7 bases between them. DNA of the CDR3: TGCAGTGCTCCTCACTCGAACACCGGGGAGCTGTTTTTT. It is translated as CSAPHSNTGELFF.

This clonotype appeared many times. The genes are TRBV18 and TRBJ2-3, with 7 bases aligning to TRBD1. V trimming: 3 bases; J trimming: 5 bases; junction bases outside the gene matches: 5. CDR1 is KGHSH and CDR2 is LQKENI in the germline V gene. CDR3 length equals 14 residues. The DNA for the CDR3 is TGTGCCAGCTCACCCCACAGGGGCGGAGATACGCAGTATTTT. Protein: CASSPHRGGDTQYF.

This clonotype was seen at least ten times. The chain combines TRBV30 with TRBJ1-2, with a tentative D call TRBD1 (5 bases). The CDR3 spans 11 residues. Germline assignment: CDR1 GTSNPN and CDR2 SVGIG (reference sequence). Trimming left V 7 bases short and J 8 bases short, with 14 bases between. The DNA for the CDR3 is TGTGCCTCGACAGTTACCTACGGCTACACCTTC. Encoded protein: CASTVTYGYTF.

This clonotype appeared many times. DNA for the CDR3: TGTGCCAGCAGTTTATGGGCGAGCGGGAGAGGTACCGGGGAGCTGTTTTTT. Its translation is CASSLWASGRGTGELFF. The chain uses TRBV28 and TRBJ2-2; 8 bases map to TRBD2. This CDR3 region has 17 residues. V was pared by 0 bases and J by 5 bases, with 8 bases of the junction left unmatched. CDR1 is MDHEN, CDR2 SYDVKM, per germline. Complete variable domain (other parts from reference TRBV28 and TRBJ2-2): DVKVTQSSRYLVKRTGEKVFLECVQDMDHENMFWYRQDPGLGLRLIYFSYDVKMKEKGDIPEGYSVSREKKERFSLILESASTNQTSMYLCASSLWASGRGTGELFFGEGSRLTVL.

This clonotype was recorded a few times. V usage is TRBV20-1 and J usage is TRBJ2-7; 7 nucleotides match TRBD2. Germline values: CDR1 DFQATT, CDR2 SNEGSKA (reference sequence). Trimming removed 1 base from V and 2 bases from J; junction bases left unmatched: 8. This CDR3 has 15 residues. The CDR3 bases are TGCAGTGCTAGAGGGTTTGCCGGGAGGACCTACGAGCAGTACTTC. Its protein is CSARGFAGRTYEQYF.

This clonotype occurred many times. The chain is built from TRBV7-9 and TRBJ1-2; 8 bases fit TRBD1. The CDR3 totals 18 residues. The junction had 16 bases not matched to a gene; V was cut back by 1 base and J by 6 bases. Germline CDR1 reads SEHNR; CDR2 reads FQNEAQ (reference sequence). The CDR3 is CASSLEWTGPTESDGYTF. Here the CDR3 DNA reads TGTGCCAGCAGCTTAGAGTGGACAGGGCCCACAGAGTCTGATGGCTACACCTTC.

As regards this clonotype: The junction and the germline gene differ at one end; a read error may be behind it. The rearrangement uses TRBV11-2 and TRBJ2-3, with 11 bases lining up with TRBD1. Germline CDR1 reads SGHAT; CDR2 reads FQNNGV. The CDR3 has 16 amino acids. The DNA of the CDR3 is TGTGCCGGCAGCTGGGGACAGGGGGGCTTCACAGATACGCAGTATTTT. The encoded protein is CAGSWGQGGFTDTQYF.

As concerns this clonotype: The DNA is left out, because the CDR3 cannot be placed on it with certainty; the CDR3 is given as TCRdb lists it. CDR3 in amino acids: CASSSSGGGEKLFF. This rearrangement joins TRBV7-9 to TRBJ1-4. The length of the CDR3 is 14 amino acids, counting both ends. Germline V lookup: CDR1 SEHNR, CDR2 FQNEAQ (reference sequence).